What follows are 29 T cell receptor beta chains derived from one specimen sequenced in a study of control samples from healthy donors and cancer patients. Using immunoSEQ multiplex PCR, the repertoire was profiled, and TCRdb retains in-frame clones only, with some absent. The sample holds around 190,000 clones, around nine tenths seen once. The sequenced sample was blood. The receptors come from a man under 40 in good health.

The J gene is TRBJ2-5, the V gene TRBV29-1; D ambiguous. V was clipped by 4 bases and J by 4 bases, with 7 bases between them. From germline, CDR1 is SQVTM and CDR2 ANQGSEA. The CDR3 consists of 11 residues. CDR3 DNA: TGCAGCGTTGGTGATGGAGAGACCCAGTACTTC. It specifies CSVGDGETQYF.

The rearrangement joins TRBV7-9 to TRBJ2-7; the match to TRBD2 covers 9 bases. The junction had 17 bases not matched to a gene; V was cut back by 4 bases and J by 1 base. CDR1 SEHNR and CDR2 FQNEAQ come from the germline V gene (reference sequence). The CDR3 spans 19 residues. The CDR3, as DNA: TGTGCCAGCAGCTCCTTAAAGGGTAGCGGGGGCCCGGGGTCCTACGAGCAGTACTTC. Translated, it gives CASSSLKGSGGPGSYEQYF.

This sequence joins TRBV5-4 and TRBJ1-3; no firm D call. Germline V lookup: CDR1 SGHNT, CDR2 YYREEE (reference sequence). Between the trimmed V and J ends, which lost 3 bases and 0 bases, there was a span of 10 bases. The length of the CDR3 is 15 residues. CDR3 nucleotide sequence: TGTGCCAGCAGCTCCCCCTATTTCTCTGGAAACACCATATATTTT. Protein sequence: CASSSPYFSGNTIYF. Filled out from reference TRBV5-4 and TRBJ1-3, the complete variable domain reads ETGVTQSPTHLIKTRGQQVTLRCSSQSGHNTVSWYQQALGQGPQFIFQYYREEENGRGNFPPRFSGLQFPNYSSELNVNALELDDSALYLCASSSPYFSGNTIYFGEGSWLTVV.

CDR3 nucleotide sequence: TGTGCCAGCAGCCCGGGGTCGCTCACCGGGGAGCTGTTTTTT. Translation gives CASSPGSLTGELFF. The rearrangement links TRBV3-1 (or the pseudogene TRBV3-2) to TRBJ2-2; possible D gene TRBD2, 5 bases. V gave up 4 bases and J gave up 4 bases, with 10 bases separating them. CDR3 length: 14 amino acids. In germline, CDR1 is LGHDT, CDR2 YNNKEL (reference sequence).

The V gene is TRBV7-9, the J gene TRBJ1-3; 7 bases are a match to TRBD1. Losses at the gene ends were 5 bases for V and 0 bases for J; bases not matched to a gene: 13. The CDR3 length is 18 residues. Per the germline V gene, CDR1 is SEHNR and CDR2 is FQNEAQ (reference sequence). As DNA, the CDR3 is TGTGCCAGCAGCAAAGGGGGCCGCGGACCTAACTCTGGAAACACCATATATTTT. This encodes CASSKGGRGPNSGNTIYF.

The V gene is TRBV27, the J gene TRBJ1-1, with D maybe TRBD1 (5 bases). Trimming left V 5 bases short and J 4 bases short, with 11 bases between. From germline, CDR1 is MNHEY and CDR2 SMNVEV (reference sequence). CDR3 length equals 13 residues. The CDR3 bases are TGTGCCAGCAGTCAGGGAGGAGGCACTGAAGCTTTCTTT. Amino acids: CASSQGGGTEAFF.

The chain is built from TRBV5-8 and TRBJ2-1; 7 nucleotides agree with TRBD1. Losses at the gene ends were 2 bases for V and 5 bases for J; bases not matched to a gene: 10. CDR1 SGHTS and CDR2 YDEGEE come from the germline V gene. This CDR3 is 16 amino acids long. In nucleotides, the CDR3 is TGTGCCAGCAGCTTTGGGACAGCCCAGTATAACAATGAGCAGTTCTTC. Translation: CASSFGTAQYNNEQFF.

This chain links TRBV4-3 with TRBJ1-2; a weak D match, TRBD1 (5 bases). The V and J ends lost 0 bases and 6 bases respectively, with 17 bases between them. This CDR3 contains 16 residues. CDR1 and CDR2 (germline): LGHNA, YSLEER. CDR3 protein: CASSQDAWVREHGYTF. The CDR3 DNA follows: TGCGCCAGCAGCCAAGATGCATGGGTCAGGGAGCATGGCTACACCTTC.

The V gene is TRBV5-1, the J gene TRBJ1-2; TRBD1 might be the D (5 bases). This CDR3 spans 13 amino acids. Germline V gene sequence: CDR1 SGHRS, CDR2 YFSETQ. V lost 3 bases to trimming and J lost 5 bases, with 11 bases between them. As DNA, the CDR3 is TGCGCCAGCAGCTCCCAGGGCGGGTATGGCTACACCTTC. Translated, it gives CASSSQGGYGYTF.

The CDR3 nucleotides read TGTGCCACCAATGTAGGACTAGCGGACGAGCAGTACTTC. Its protein is CATNVGLADEQYF. The V and J genes are TRBV28 and TRBJ2-7; the match to TRBD2 covers 10 bases. V trimming: 10 bases; J trimming: 5 bases; junction bases outside the gene matches: 8. Germline V gives CDR1 MDHEN, CDR2 SYDVKM. The length of the CDR3 is 13 residues.

This clone was observed a single time. The rearrangement uses TRBV27 and TRBJ2-1; 13 bases agree with TRBD2. V lost 1 base and J lost 5; bases outside the gene matches: 5. CDR1 and CDR2 (germline): MNHEY, SMNVEV (reference sequence). CDR3 size: 17 residues. This chain's CDR3 is CASSLYPGLAGDNEQFF. DNA for the CDR3: TGTGCCAGCAGTTTATACCCCGGACTAGCGGGGGACAATGAGCAGTTCTTC.

This clone turned up a few times. The chain joins TRBV6-2 or TRBV6-3 to TRBJ1-5; tentative D call: TRBD1 (6 bases). The CDR3 loop spans 13 amino acids. Germline V lookup: CDR1 MNHEY, CDR2 SVGEGT. The V end was cut by 4 bases, the J end by 15 bases, with 19 bases between. The CDR3 sequence is CASSFTAQGRRHF. The CDR3 DNA sequence: TGTGCCAGCAGTTTTACAGCCCAGGGGCGTAGGCATTTT.

This chain links TRBV27 with TRBJ2-7; 10 nucleotides line up with TRBD2. This CDR3 has 17 amino acids. The germline CDR1 and CDR2 sequences are MNHEY and SMNVEV (reference sequence). The junction had 10 bases not matched to a gene; V was cut back by 3 bases and J by 2 bases. The CDR3 reads CASSFANPGTSAYEQYF. Here the CDR3 DNA reads TGTGCCAGCAGTTTTGCGAATCCCGGGACTAGCGCCTACGAGCAGTACTTC.

This clone was seen a single time. The chain combines TRBV28 with TRBJ1-5; the match to TRBD1 covers 10 bases. The V segment lost 6 bases and the J segment 3 bases; nucleotides outside the gene matches: 5. This CDR3 is built from 15 residues. Looked up from germline, CDR1 is MDHEN and CDR2 is SYDVKM. CDR3 coding DNA: TGTGCCAGCAGAGGGACAGGGGCGAACAATCAGCCCCAGCATTTT. This encodes CASRGTGANNQPQHF.

This rearrangement joins TRBV10-2 to TRBJ1-1; D is ambiguous. V was cut by 2 bases and J by 6 bases, with 10 bases left in between. This CDR3 is built from 13 residues. Germline V gene sequence: CDR1 WSHSY, CDR2 SAAADI. In DNA, the CDR3 is TGCGCCAGCAGTGAGAGGGTGGAGGCTGAAGCTTTCTTT. It yields the protein CASSERVEAEAFF.

J is TRBJ1-1 and V is TRBV7-9, with D tentatively TRBD1 (6 bases). The CDR3 has 16 amino acids. The germline V gene encodes CDR1 SEHNR and CDR2 FQNEAQ (reference sequence). V shed 5 bases and J shed 2 bases, with 18 bases lying between them. The CDR3 DNA reads TGTGCCAGCAGCGTATATGGGGCACAGGGTAACACTGAAGCTTTCTTT. Translation: CASSVYGAQGNTEAFF.

J is TRBJ1-2 and V is TRBV7-9, with unresolved D. Germline loops: CDR1 SEHNR, CDR2 FQNEAQ (reference sequence). CDR3 length equals 16 residues. Trimming left V 5 bases short and J 3 bases short, with 19 bases between. DNA of the CDR3: TGTGCCAGCAGCCCCGGGCCCCTTCGCTTGGACTATGGCTACACCTTC. Translation: CASSPGPLRLDYGYTF. Full variable domain (outside the CDR3, taken from reference TRBV7-9 and TRBJ1-2): DTGVSQNPRHKITKRGQNVTFRCDPISEHNRLYWYRQTLGQGPEFLTYFQNEAQLEKSRLLSDRFSAERPKGSFSTLEIQRTEQGDSAMYLCASSPGPLRLDYGYTFGSGTRLTVV.

The chain links TRBV28 to TRBJ2-1, with unresolved D. The CDR3 totals 12 residues. In germline, CDR1 is MDHEN, CDR2 SYDVKM. The V and J ends lost 6 bases and 9 bases respectively, with 12 bases between them. CDR3 in amino acids: CASRPDLGEQFF. The CDR3 DNA reads TGTGCCAGCAGACCCGACCTCGGTGAGCAGTTCTTC.

The chain has TRBV12-3 or TRBV12-4 and TRBJ1-5; unclear D gene. V shed 3 bases and J shed 2 bases, with 5 bases lying between them. The CDR3 contains 13 residues. CDR3 in DNA: TGTGCCAGCAGTTTGAGCGGCAATCAGCCCCAGCATTTT. Translated, it gives CASSLSGNQPQHF.

V gene TRBV27 combines with J gene TRBJ2-2; perhaps TRBD2 as D (7 bases). This CDR3 is 19 amino acids long. Looked up from germline, CDR1 is MNHEY and CDR2 is SMNVEV (reference sequence). With 6 bases removed from V and 6 bases from J, the gap between germline ends came to 29 bases. DNA for the CDR3: TGTGCCAGCAGCCGCGGCCCCCCGGGGGCGGGAGTACGGGCCGGGGAGCTGTTTTTT. Amino acids: CASSRGPPGAGVRAGELFF.

The chain recombines TRBV28 with TRBJ2-7, with 8 positions matching TRBD1. Germline V CDR1 and CDR2: MDHEN, SYDVKM. This CDR3 is built from 13 residues. After removal of 2 bases from V and 6 bases from J, the junction contained 3 bases not matched to a gene. CDR3 in DNA: TGTGCCAGCAGTTTAGGGACAGGCCCCGAGCAGTACTTC. Its protein product is CASSLGTGPEQYF.

A note on this clone: One junction end does not reproduce the germline sequence, and a read error may be involved. Here the CDR3 reads CASSLKTGALKTEAFF. In nucleotides, the CDR3 is TGTGCCAGCTCACTAAAGACAGGGGCCCTGAAAACTGAAGCTTTCTTT. The chain uses TRBV18 and TRBJ1-1, with 8 bases that match TRBD1. This CDR3 is built from 16 residues. The germline V gene has CDR1 KGHSH and CDR2 LQKENI.

Concerning this clone: The same CDR3 arises from other DNA sequences in this sample as well. The chain recombines TRBV3-1 (or the pseudogene TRBV3-2) with TRBJ1-6, with D unclear. CDR3 length: 11 amino acids. Germline-derived CDR1 and CDR2 are LGHDT and YNNKEL (reference sequence). Trimming stripped 1 base from V and 10 bases from J, with 2 bases between. The CDR3 DNA follows: TGTGCCAGCAGCCAAGGCTCACCCCTCCACTTT. The encoded protein is CASSQGSPLHF.

The chain has TRBV7-9 and TRBJ2-3, with a tentative D call TRBD2 (6 bases). From germline, CDR1 is SEHNR and CDR2 FQNEAQ (reference sequence). V lost 4 bases, J lost 2 bases, and 16 bases lay in between. CDR3 length: 16 amino acids. CDR3 DNA sequence: TGTGCCAGCAGCTCCGTCGGTAGCGGAGTCACAGATACGCAGTATTTT. It yields the protein CASSSVGSGVTDTQYF.

Only one count was recorded for this clone. V gene TRBV7-2 combines with J gene TRBJ2-3; a possible D gene is TRBD1 (5 bases). Germline loops: CDR1 SGHTA, CDR2 FQGNSA. Trimming took 7 bases from V and 1 from J, leaving 12 bases between them. This CDR3 contains 14 residues. The DNA for the CDR3 is TGTGCCAGCAAATTAGGGGCGGGCACAGATACGCAGTATTTT. Translation: CASKLGAGTDTQYF.

The V and J genes are TRBV6-5 and TRBJ1-1; possible D gene TRBD1, 5 bases. This CDR3 comprises 13 residues. Germline V gives CDR1 MNHEY, CDR2 SVGAGI. V dropped 8 bases and J dropped 4 bases, with 14 bases sitting between them. CDR3 bases: TGTGCCAGCCGGGGGGAAAGTCTCACTGAAGCTTTCTTT. Translating gives CASRGESLTEAFF.

As concerns this clone: This sample includes further DNA sequences coding for the same CDR3. V gene TRBV18 combines with J gene TRBJ1-4; 9 bases map to TRBD1. Germline V CDR1 and CDR2: KGHSH, LQKENI. The trim removed 10 bases at V and 7 bases at J, leaving 7 bases unmatched. The CDR3 is 13 amino acids. The CDR3 DNA is TGTGCCACTCAGACAGGGGGACTTGAAAAACTGTTTTTT. Translation: CATQTGGLEKLFF.

V and J are TRBV27 and TRBJ2-1, with D possibly TRBD2 on 6 matching bases. Deletions cut 5 bases from V and 9 bases from J, with 14 bases between. This CDR3 contains 13 residues. The V gene's germline CDR1 is MNHEY and CDR2 SMNVEV (reference sequence). Here the CDR3 reads CASSQHRRGEQFF. The CDR3 DNA follows: TGTGCCAGCAGTCAACACAGGAGGGGTGAGCAGTTCTTC.

J is TRBJ1-2 and V is TRBV5-1; no firm D call. Trimming removed 2 bases from V and 1 base from J, with 9 bases in between. Germline CDR1 reads SGHRS; CDR2 reads YFSETQ. This CDR3 contains 14 residues. This CDR3 is CASSLNPGNYGYTF. The CDR3 region has the DNA TGCGCCAGCAGCTTAAACCCGGGTAACTATGGCTACACCTTC.